This passage covers 24 T cell receptor beta chains from one sample sequenced in a study of blood T cell repertoires in COVID-19. TCRdb's copy holds only in-frame clones and misses some; the assay was immunoSEQ multiplex PCR. The data hold roughly 500,000 clones, with approximately 89% observed a single time. The specimen sequenced was peripheral blood. The source of these receptors is a man younger than 30 with COVID-19, enrolled during active disease.

The genes are TRBV19 and TRBJ1-1, with unresolved D. The CDR3 has 13 amino acids. Per the germline V gene, CDR1 is LNHDA and CDR2 is SQIVND (reference sequence). V was pared by 5 bases and J by 4 bases, with 11 bases between. DNA of the CDR3: TGTGCCAGTAGTTTCACAGAGGGCACTGAAGCTTTCTTT. Encoded protein: CASSFTEGTEAFF.

The chain is built from TRBV19 and TRBJ2-1, with TRBD2 matching 8 bases. The germline V gene has CDR1 LNHDA and CDR2 SQIVND (reference sequence). The CDR3 contains 17 residues. With 3 bases clipped from V and 1 base from J, the junction kept 8 bases outside the gene matches. CDR3 nucleotides: TGTGCCAGTAGTATTTCAGTGGTAGCGGGGTCCTACAATGAGCAGTTCTTC. Translating gives CASSISVVAGSYNEQFF.

This chain uses TRBV2 with TRBJ2-2, with TRBD1 as a possible D gene (6 bases). Germline V gene lookup returns CDR1 SNHLY and CDR2 FYNNEI. The CDR3 is made up of 15 amino acids. The V gene lost 7 bases and the J gene lost 1 base, with 13 bases spanning the gap. The CDR3 coding sequence is TGTGCCAGCACCGTCGGACAGTGGAACACCGGGGAGCTGTTTTTT. Translation: CASTVGQWNTGELFF.

This chain links TRBV4-1 with TRBJ2-1; D is unresolved. Germline CDR1 and CDR2: MGHRA and YSYEKL. This CDR3 spans 15 amino acids. V shed 2 bases and J shed 3 bases, with 11 bases lying between them. CDR3 region: CASSQNSASYNEQFF. CDR3 sequence (DNA): TGCGCCAGCAGCCAAAATTCTGCCAGCTACAATGAGCAGTTCTTC.

In this sample, this clone turned up a few times. The chain is built from TRBV5-4 and TRBJ1-1, with 8 bases matching TRBD1. Germline V lookup: CDR1 SGHNT, CDR2 YYREEE (reference sequence). The V gene end was trimmed by 6 bases and the J gene end by 2 bases; junction bases not matched to a gene: 6. This CDR3 region has 14 residues. The DNA for the CDR3 is TGTGCCAGCATCCCGGACAGGGCTAACACTGAAGCTTTCTTT. It encodes CASIPDRANTEAFF.

This chain links TRBV2 with TRBJ2-3; D perhaps matches TRBD1 (5 bases). Trimming took off 3 bases at V and 2 bases at J, with 9 bases between the two ends. The CDR3 is 14 amino acids. Germline V gene lookup returns CDR1 SNHLY and CDR2 FYNNEI. CDR3 region: CASSEGRDTDTQYF. In nucleotides, the CDR3 is TGTGCCAGCAGTGAGGGCAGGGACACAGATACGCAGTATTTT.

The V call is TRBV5-1, the J call TRBJ2-7; D gene unclear. Per the germline V gene, CDR1 is SGHRS and CDR2 is YFSETQ. The CDR3 contains 14 residues. V dropped 2 bases and J dropped 3 bases, with 12 bases sitting between them. The CDR3 nucleotides are TGCGCCAGCAGCTTTAAGGAGCGAGACTACGAGCAGTACTTC. This translates into CASSFKERDYEQYF. The full variable domain, with the rest looked up from reference TRBV5-1 and TRBJ2-7, is KAGVTQTPRYLIKTRGQQVTLSCSPISGHRSVSWYQQTPGQGLQFLFEYFSETQRNKGNFPGRFSGRQFSNSRSEMNVSTLELGDSALYLCASSFKERDYEQYFGPGTRLTVT.

The J gene is TRBJ1-5, the V gene TRBV5-5; 9 bases map to TRBD1. CDR3 length: 17 amino acids. Germline CDR1 SGHKS, CDR2 YYEKEE (reference sequence). J gave up 3 bases and V 0 bases, and 7 bases lay outside the gene matches. CDR3 in DNA: TGTGCCAGCAGCTTGGGGCCCGGACAGGGGCCCAATCAGCCCCAGCATTTT. Residues: CASSLGPGQGPNQPQHF.

V usage is TRBV9 and J usage is TRBJ2-5; 12 nucleotides agree with TRBD2. Germline V lookup: CDR1 SGDLS, CDR2 YYNGEE. The CDR3 consists of 14 residues. V trimming: 4 bases; J trimming: 3 bases; junction bases outside the gene matches: 1. CDR3 DNA: TGTGCCAGCAGCAGGACTAGCGGGGAAGAGACCCAGTACTTC. This sequence encodes CASSRTSGEETQYF.

V is TRBV11-2 and J is TRBJ2-7; TRBD2 matches at 9 bases. Germline-derived CDR1 and CDR2 are SGHAT and FQNNGV. CDR3 length: 17 residues. The ends lost 5 bases at V and 5 bases at J; junction bases unmatched: 16. DNA for the CDR3: TGTGCCAGCAGCCCCCAGGGCGGGGGGGGGCGCTGGGACGAGCAGTACTTC. Translation gives CASSPQGGGGRWDEQYF.

The chain's CDR3 is CASSGGQYTGELFF. CDR3 DNA: TGTGCCAGCAGTGGGGGACAGTACACCGGGGAGCTGTTTTTT. The chain recombines TRBV2 with TRBJ2-2; 7 bases are a match to TRBD1. CDR3 length: 14 amino acids. Trimming cost V 4 bases and J 3 bases; bases outside gene matches: 2. The germline V gene has CDR1 SNHLY and CDR2 FYNNEI. The full variable domain, with the rest looked up from reference TRBV2 and TRBJ2-2, is EPEVTQTPSHQVTQMGQEVILRCVPISNHLYFYWYRQILGQKVEFLVSFYNNEISEKSEIFDDQFSVERPDGSNFTLKIRSTKLEDSAMYFCASSGGQYTGELFFGEGSRLTVL.

By sample share, this clone is medium-sized. This chain uses TRBV19 with TRBJ1-5; TRBD1 matches at 8 bases. With 1 base clipped from V and 4 bases from J, the junction kept 3 bases outside the gene matches. Germline V gene data show CDR1 as LNHDA and CDR2 as SQIVND (reference sequence). The CDR3 runs 15 residues. CDR3 in amino acids: CASSIGTGWNQPQHF. DNA for the CDR3: TGTGCCAGTAGTATAGGGACAGGGTGGAATCAGCCCCAGCATTTT. The whole variable domain, filled in from reference TRBV19 and TRBJ1-5, reads DGGITQSPKYLFRKEGQNVTLSCEQNLNHDAMYWYRQDPGQGLRLIYYSQIVNDFQKGDIAEGYSVSREKKESFPLTVTSAQKNPTAFYLCASSIGTGWNQPQHFGDGTRLSIL.

V gene TRBV11-2 combines with J gene TRBJ1-3, with 7 bases fitting TRBD1. CDR1 and CDR2 (germline): SGHAT, FQNNGV. The CDR3 is 14 amino acids. V shed 5 bases, J shed 4 bases, and the junction held 5 bases outside the gene matches. DNA of the CDR3: TGTGCCAGCAGCAGCACAGGGGTGGGAAACACCATATATTTT. Its protein product is CASSSTGVGNTIYF.

The chain couples TRBV7-6 to TRBJ2-3; 14 nucleotides align to TRBD2. Looked up from germline, CDR1 is SGHVS and CDR2 is FNYEAQ. The length of the CDR3 is 17 residues. V was pared by 3 bases and J by 2 bases, with 4 bases of the junction left unmatched. In DNA, the CDR3 is TGTGCCAGCAGCTTCGGACTAGCGGGAGGCCCCACAGATACGCAGTATTTT. Translating gives CASSFGLAGGPTDTQYF. The whole variable domain, remainder taken from reference TRBV7-6 and TRBJ2-3, is GAGVSQSPRYKVTKRGQDVALRCDPISGHVSLYWYRQALGQGPEFLTYFNYEAQQDKSGLPNDRFSAERPEGSISTLTIQRTEQRDSAMYRCASSFGLAGGPTDTQYFGPGTRLTVL.

This chain connects TRBV6-1 to TRBJ2-1; 9 bases are shared with TRBD1. The junction had 8 bases not matched to a gene; V was cut back by 4 bases and J by 4 bases. Germline CDR1 is MNHNS and CDR2 is SASEGT. The CDR3 is 16 amino acids. The CDR3 here is CASSVVWDRAYNEQFF. Written as DNA, the CDR3 is TGTGCCAGCAGTGTGGTCTGGGACAGGGCGTACAATGAGCAGTTCTTC.

The V and J genes are TRBV27 and TRBJ2-2, with 7 bases that match TRBD1. J was trimmed by 5 bases and V by 8 bases; bases with no gene match: 8. CDR1 is MNHEY and CDR2 is SMNVEV in the germline V gene (reference sequence). The CDR3 consists of 14 residues. For the CDR3, the DNA is TGTGCCAGCCAGGGGGTGAGAAGGACCGGGGAGCTGTTTTTT. Encoded protein: CASQGVRRTGELFF.

The J gene is TRBJ1-2, the V gene TRBV19; maybe TRBD1 (5 bases). There are 13 residues in the CDR3. Germline V gene sequence: CDR1 LNHDA, CDR2 SQIVND (reference sequence). Trimming cost V 6 bases and J 4 bases, with 12 bases left between them. CDR3 sequence reads: CASSPDSFYGYTF. For the CDR3, the DNA is TGTGCCAGTAGCCCCGACAGCTTCTATGGCTACACCTTC.

The chain joins TRBV5-6 to TRBJ2-5; possibly TRBD2 for D (6 bases). The CDR3 spans 13 residues. CDR1 and CDR2 (germline): SGHDT, YYEEEE. V was clipped by 3 bases and J by 2 bases, with 8 bases between them. As DNA, the CDR3 is TGTGCCAGCAGCTGGCGGGAACAAGAGACCCAGTACTTC. This gives the protein CASSWREQETQYF. The full variable domain, its missing parts supplied by reference TRBV5-6 and TRBJ2-5, is DAGVTQSPTHLIKTRGQQVTLRCSPKSGHDTVSWYQQALGQGPQFIFQYYEEEERQRGNFPDRFSGHQFPNYSSELNVNALLLGDSALYLCASSWREQETQYFGPGTRLLVL.

The chain combines TRBV6-5 with TRBJ1-2, with 9 bases aligning to TRBD1. Germline loops: CDR1 MNHEY, CDR2 SVGAGI. The ends lost 6 bases at V and 8 bases at J; junction bases unmatched: 7. This CDR3 contains 13 residues. Here the CDR3 reads CASSNNRGRGYTF. The CDR3 DNA sequence: TGTGCCAGCAGCAACAACAGGGGGCGAGGCTACACCTTC.

V is TRBV6-1 and J is TRBJ1-2; 8 bases agree with TRBD1. With V trimmed by 0 bases and J by 8 bases, 14 bases remained unmatched. The CDR3 contains 17 residues. CDR1 is MNHNS, CDR2 SASEGT, per germline. The CDR3 bases are TGTGCCAGCAGTGAAGCTCTAGGACAGGGAATTCGGGGAGGCTACACCTTC. As protein: CASSEALGQGIRGGYTF.

The chain employs TRBV27 and TRBJ1-5, with TRBD1 as a possible D gene (5 bases). Trimming took off 1 base at V and 4 bases at J, with 14 bases between the two ends. From germline, CDR1 is MNHEY and CDR2 SMNVEV (reference sequence). CDR3 length: 16 residues. The CDR3 nucleotides are TGTGCCAGCAGTTTATTAGGGCCGCGGGGGAATCAGCCCCAGCATTTT. This translates into CASSLLGPRGNQPQHF.

Notes on this clone: Other DNA sequences in this sample translate to the same CDR3. The chain couples TRBV29-1 to TRBJ2-2; the match to TRBD1 covers 8 bases. The ends lost 7 bases at V and 4 bases at J; junction bases unmatched: 5. Looked up from germline, CDR1 is SQVTM and CDR2 is ANQGSEA. The CDR3 is 13 amino acids. CDR3 DNA sequence: TGCAGCGGCCGACAGGGGACCACCGGGGAGCTGTTTTTT. Amino acid sequence: CSGRQGTTGELFF.

Here the CDR3 DNA reads TGTGCCTGGAGCCAAAAAGCGAATTCACCCCTCCACTTT. Residues: CAWSQKANSPLHF. The chain combines TRBV30 with TRBJ1-6; D uncertain. Germline CDR1 reads GTSNPN; CDR2 reads SVGIG (reference sequence). This CDR3 has 13 amino acids. Deletions cut 3 bases from V and 7 bases from J, with 10 bases between.

The rearrangement uses TRBV27 and TRBJ2-1, with TRBD1 identical over 9 bases. The CDR3 extends over 15 amino acids. CDR1 is MNHEY, CDR2 SMNVEV, per germline (reference sequence). The V and J ends lost 5 bases and 10 bases, in that order; junction bases with no gene match: 12. CDR3 protein: CASSPGTGSRREQFF. CDR3 DNA sequence: TGTGCCAGCAGTCCCGGGACAGGGAGTAGAAGGGAGCAGTTCTTC.